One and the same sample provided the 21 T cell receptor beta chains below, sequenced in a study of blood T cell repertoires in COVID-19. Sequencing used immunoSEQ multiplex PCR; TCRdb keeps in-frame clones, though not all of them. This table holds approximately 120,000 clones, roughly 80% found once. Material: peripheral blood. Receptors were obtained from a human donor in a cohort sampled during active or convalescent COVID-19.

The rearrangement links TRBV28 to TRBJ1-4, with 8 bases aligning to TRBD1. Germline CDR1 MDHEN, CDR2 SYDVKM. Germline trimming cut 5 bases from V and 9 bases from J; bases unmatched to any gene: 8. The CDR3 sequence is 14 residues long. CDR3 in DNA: TGTGCCAGCAGTCCCCCAGGACAGGGCCAAAAACTGTTTTTT. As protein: CASSPPGQGQKLFF.

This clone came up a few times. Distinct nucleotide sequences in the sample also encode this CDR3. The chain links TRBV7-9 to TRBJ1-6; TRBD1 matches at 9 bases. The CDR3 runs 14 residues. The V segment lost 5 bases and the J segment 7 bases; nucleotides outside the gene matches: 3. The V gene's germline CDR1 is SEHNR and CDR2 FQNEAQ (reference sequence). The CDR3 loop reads CASSGDRDNSPLHF. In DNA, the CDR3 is TGTGCCAGCAGCGGGGACAGGGACAATTCACCCCTCCACTTT.

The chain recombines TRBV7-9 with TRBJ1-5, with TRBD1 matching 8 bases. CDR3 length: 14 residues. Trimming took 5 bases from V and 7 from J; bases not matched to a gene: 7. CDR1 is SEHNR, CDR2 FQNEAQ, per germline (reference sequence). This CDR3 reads CASSQDRVNQPQHF. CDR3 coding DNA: TGTGCCAGCAGCCAGGACAGGGTTAACCAGCCCCAGCATTTT.

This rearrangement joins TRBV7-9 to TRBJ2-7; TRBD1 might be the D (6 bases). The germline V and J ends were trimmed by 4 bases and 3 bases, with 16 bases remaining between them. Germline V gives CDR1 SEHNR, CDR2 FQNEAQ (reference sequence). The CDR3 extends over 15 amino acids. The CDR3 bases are TGTGCCAGCAGCTCAGGTGGGGGCAGCTACTACGAGCAGTACTTC. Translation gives CASSSGGGSYYEQYF.

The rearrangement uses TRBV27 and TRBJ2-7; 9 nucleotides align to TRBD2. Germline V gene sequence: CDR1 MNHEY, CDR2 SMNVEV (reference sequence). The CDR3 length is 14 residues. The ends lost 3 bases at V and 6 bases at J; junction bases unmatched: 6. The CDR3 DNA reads TGTGCCAGCAGTTTCCTTGGGACTAGCTTCGAGCAGTACTTC. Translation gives CASSFLGTSFEQYF.

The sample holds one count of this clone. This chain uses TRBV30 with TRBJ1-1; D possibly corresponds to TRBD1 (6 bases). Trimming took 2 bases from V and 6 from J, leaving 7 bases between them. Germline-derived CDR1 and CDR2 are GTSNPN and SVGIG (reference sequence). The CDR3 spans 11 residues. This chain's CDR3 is CAWSWTAEAFF. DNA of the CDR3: TGTGCCTGGAGTTGGACAGCTGAAGCTTTCTTT.

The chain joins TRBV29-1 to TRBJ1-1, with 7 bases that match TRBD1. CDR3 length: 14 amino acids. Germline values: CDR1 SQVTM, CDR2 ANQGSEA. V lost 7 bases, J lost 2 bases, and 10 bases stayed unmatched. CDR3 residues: CSARTGGGNTEAFF. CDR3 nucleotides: TGCAGCGCCCGGACAGGAGGGGGAAACACTGAAGCTTTCTTT.

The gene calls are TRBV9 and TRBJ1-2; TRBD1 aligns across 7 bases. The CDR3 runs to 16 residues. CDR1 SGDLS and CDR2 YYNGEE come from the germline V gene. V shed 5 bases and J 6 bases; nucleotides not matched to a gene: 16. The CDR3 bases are TGTGCCAGCAGAGCCCTGTTAAACGGACAGGTGGATGGCTACACCTTC. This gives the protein CASRALLNGQVDGYTF.

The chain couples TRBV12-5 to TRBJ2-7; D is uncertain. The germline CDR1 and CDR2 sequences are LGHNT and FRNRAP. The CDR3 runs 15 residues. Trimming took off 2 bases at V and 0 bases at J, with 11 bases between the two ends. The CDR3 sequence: CASGLPEYSSYEQYF. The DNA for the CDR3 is TGTGCTAGTGGTTTGCCCGAGTATAGCTCCTACGAGCAGTACTTC.

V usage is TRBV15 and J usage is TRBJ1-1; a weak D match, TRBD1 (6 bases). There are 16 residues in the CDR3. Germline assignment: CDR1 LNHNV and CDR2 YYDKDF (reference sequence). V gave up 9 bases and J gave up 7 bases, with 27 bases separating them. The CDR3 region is CATKGMDSYRYVEAFF. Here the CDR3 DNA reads TGTGCCACGAAAGGGATGGACAGTTATCGTTATGTTGAAGCTTTCTTT.

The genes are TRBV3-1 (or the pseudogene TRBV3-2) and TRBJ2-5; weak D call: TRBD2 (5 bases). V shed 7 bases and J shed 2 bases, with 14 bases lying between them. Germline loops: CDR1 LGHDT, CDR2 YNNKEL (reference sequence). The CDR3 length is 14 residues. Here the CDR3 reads CASNTRTAQETQYF. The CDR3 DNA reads TGTGCCAGCAATACTAGGACTGCACAAGAGACCCAGTACTTC.

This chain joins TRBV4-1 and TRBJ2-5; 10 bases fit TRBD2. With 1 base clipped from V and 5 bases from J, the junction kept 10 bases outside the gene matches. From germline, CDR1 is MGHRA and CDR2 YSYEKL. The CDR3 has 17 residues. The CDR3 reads CASSQVFSGRFGETQYF. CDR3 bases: TGCGCCAGCAGCCAAGTCTTTAGCGGGAGGTTTGGGGAGACCCAGTACTTC.

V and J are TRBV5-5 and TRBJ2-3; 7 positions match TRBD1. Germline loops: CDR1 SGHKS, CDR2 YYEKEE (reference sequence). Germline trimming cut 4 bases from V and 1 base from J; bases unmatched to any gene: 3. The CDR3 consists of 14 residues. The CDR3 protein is CASSPTGGTDTQYF. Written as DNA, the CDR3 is TGTGCCAGCAGCCCCACAGGGGGCACAGATACGCAGTATTTT.

CDR3: CASSLGPGQGNGYTF. CDR3 sequence (DNA): TGTGCCAGCAGCCTCGGACCGGGACAGGGAAATGGCTACACCTTC. The rearrangement uses TRBV7-3 and TRBJ1-2, with 9 bases that match TRBD1. Trimming cost V 5 bases and J 6 bases; bases outside gene matches: 10. Germline V gives CDR1 SGHTA, CDR2 FQGTGA. The CDR3 is 15 amino acids.

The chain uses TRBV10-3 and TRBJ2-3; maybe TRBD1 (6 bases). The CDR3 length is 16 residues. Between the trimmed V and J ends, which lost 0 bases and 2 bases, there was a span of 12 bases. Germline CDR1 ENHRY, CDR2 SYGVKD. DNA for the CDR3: TGTGCCATCAGTGAGTCTTCTACAGGGTACACAGATACGCAGTATTTT. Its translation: CAISESSTGYTDTQYF.

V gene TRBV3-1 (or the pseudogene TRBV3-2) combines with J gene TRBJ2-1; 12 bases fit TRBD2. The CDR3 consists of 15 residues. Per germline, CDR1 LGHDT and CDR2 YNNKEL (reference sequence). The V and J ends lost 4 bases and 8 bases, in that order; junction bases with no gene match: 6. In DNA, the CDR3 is TGTGCCAGCAGCCCTCGACTAGCGGGGGCACATGAGCAGTTCTTC. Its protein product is CASSPRLAGAHEQFF.

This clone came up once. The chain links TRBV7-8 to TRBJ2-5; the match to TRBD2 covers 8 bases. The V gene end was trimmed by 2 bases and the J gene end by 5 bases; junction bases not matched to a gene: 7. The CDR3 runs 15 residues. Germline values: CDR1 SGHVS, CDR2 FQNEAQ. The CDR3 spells CASSLTGTRGETQYF. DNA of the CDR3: TGTGCCAGCAGCTTAACCGGGACTAGGGGGGAGACCCAGTACTTC.

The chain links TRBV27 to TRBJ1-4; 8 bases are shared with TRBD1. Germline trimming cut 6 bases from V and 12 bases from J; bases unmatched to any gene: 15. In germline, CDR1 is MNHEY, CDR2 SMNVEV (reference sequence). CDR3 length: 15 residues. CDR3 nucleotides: TGTGCCAGCAGAGCAACCCGGGACAGGTTATCAGAACTGTTTTTT. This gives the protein CASRATRDRLSELFF.

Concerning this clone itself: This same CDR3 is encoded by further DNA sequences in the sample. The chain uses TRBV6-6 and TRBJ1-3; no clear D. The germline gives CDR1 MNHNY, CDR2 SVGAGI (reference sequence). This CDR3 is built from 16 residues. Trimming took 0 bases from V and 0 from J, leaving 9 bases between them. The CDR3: CASSYSGGSSGNTIYF. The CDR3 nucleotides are TGTGCCAGCAGTTACTCGGGAGGGAGCTCTGGAAACACCATATATTTT.

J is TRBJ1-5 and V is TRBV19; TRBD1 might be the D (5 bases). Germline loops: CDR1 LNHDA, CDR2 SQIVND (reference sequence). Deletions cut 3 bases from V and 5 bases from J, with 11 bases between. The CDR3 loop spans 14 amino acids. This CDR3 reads CASSMAGLHQPQHF. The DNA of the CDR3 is TGTGCCAGTAGTATGGCAGGGCTGCATCAGCCCCAGCATTTT.

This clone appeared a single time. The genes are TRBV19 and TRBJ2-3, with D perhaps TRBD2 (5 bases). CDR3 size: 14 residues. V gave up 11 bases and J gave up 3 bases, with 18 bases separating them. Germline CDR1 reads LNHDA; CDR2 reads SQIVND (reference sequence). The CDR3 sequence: CASATSHVTDTQYF. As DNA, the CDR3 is TGTGCCTCAGCTACTAGTCACGTTACAGATACGCAGTATTTT.